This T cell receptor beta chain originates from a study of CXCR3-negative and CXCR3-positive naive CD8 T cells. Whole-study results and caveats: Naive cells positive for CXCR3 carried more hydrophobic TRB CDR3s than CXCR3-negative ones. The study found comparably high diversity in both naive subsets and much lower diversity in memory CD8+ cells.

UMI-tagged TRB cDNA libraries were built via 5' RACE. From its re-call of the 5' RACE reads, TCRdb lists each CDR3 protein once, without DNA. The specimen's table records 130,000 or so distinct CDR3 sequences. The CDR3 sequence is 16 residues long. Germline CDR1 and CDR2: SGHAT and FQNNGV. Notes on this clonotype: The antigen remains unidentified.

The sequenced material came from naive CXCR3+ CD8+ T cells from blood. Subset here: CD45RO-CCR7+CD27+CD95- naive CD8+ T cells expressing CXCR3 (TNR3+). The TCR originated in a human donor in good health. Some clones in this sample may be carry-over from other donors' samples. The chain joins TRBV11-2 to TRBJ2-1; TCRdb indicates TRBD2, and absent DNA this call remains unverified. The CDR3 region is CASSLGHSGRYNEQFF.